One T cell receptor beta chain is described in this entry. TCRdb's table, derived via immunoSEQ multiplex PCR, lists solely in-frame clones and lacks some. This sample has about 100,000 clones, with about 95% found just once. Trimming took 6 bases from V and 0 from J, leaving 18 bases between them. CDR3 length: 17 amino acids. Germline V CDR1 and CDR2: MNHEY, SMNVEV (reference sequence). This sample stems from a study of technical replicates of blood from a handful of donors. The sample taken for sequencing was T cells isolated from PBMCs. This receptor was obtained from a human donor in good health. The chain is built from TRBV27 and TRBJ2-4, with D possibly TRBD1 on 5 matching bases. As DNA, the CDR3 is TGTGCCAGCAGATTAGTAGGGGCAGCCGTAGCCAAAAACATTCAGTACTTC. Translating it yields CASRLVGAAVAKNIQYF.